The clone carrying this T cell receptor beta chain was counted between two and nine times. Its antigen is unidentified. The sample is drawn from a study of T-cell reconstitution after alpha-beta-depleted transplantation in children. CDR1 and CDR2 (germline): SGHNT, YYREEE (reference sequence). With 0 bases clipped from V and 2 bases from J, the junction kept 1 base outside the gene matches. CDR3 length equals 15 residues. Unique molecular identifiers were built into the TCRbeta library. Via MiXCR, TCRdb re-called the PCR reads, giving one row per CDR3 protein. The sample carries about 310,000 distinct CDR3 sequences, 23% recorded once. Study-wide results and caveats: Expanded clones from the graft, numbering several hundred, reportedly supplied alpha-beta T cells about two months after transplant. It was newly produced T cells that mostly accounted for T-cell counts and diversity one year after transplant. TCRbeta diversity was high at day 60 in some patients (a result of surviving recipient T cells and thymic progenitors).

The clonotype comes from a male patient younger than 18 who had a stem cell transplant for acute lymphoblastic leukemia, so the T cells may come from the graft donor. Sample: PBMCs, mostly from graft donor cells, taken 180 days after TCRalphabeta/CD19-depleted stem cell transplant. The V gene is TRBV5-4, the J gene TRBJ2-1; TRBD2 aligns across 8 bases. The CDR3 DNA reads as TGTGCCAGCAGCTTGGCGGGAGGGACCTACAATGAGCAGTTCTTC. The encoded protein is CASSLAGGTYNEQFF.